The T cell receptor (beta chain) under discussion was sequenced for a study of cytomegalovirus exposure and HLA in healthy donors. In the case of this clone: The antigen is unknown.

V lost 7 bases and J lost 7, with 23 bases in between. Germline CDR1 reads SGHVS; CDR2 reads FQNEAQ. CDR3 size: 16 residues. Study-wide points: In an earlier analysis, productive rearrangement rates for most beta V segments clustered near 87% or 30%.

The PCR used 60 Vbeta and 13 Jbeta primers. Sequenced by immunoSEQ multiplex PCR; TCRdb stores in-frame clones only, minus some. Counted here are 98,000 or so clones, around four fifths occurring once; the ten biggest clones make up around 1.5%. This sequence joins TRBV7-8 and TRBJ2-1; maybe TRBD2 (6 bases). The sample was PBMCs. The TCR was taken from a woman aged 40 to 50 in good health and CMV-seronegative. The CDR3 nucleotides are TGTGCCAGCATCGACGGAGGGACCCTACCTCGAAATGAGCAGTTCTTC. Its protein product is CASIDGGTLPRNEQFF. The whole variable domain, remainder taken from reference TRBV7-8 and TRBJ2-1, is GAGVSQSPRYKVAKRGQDVALRCDPISGHVSLFWYQQALGQGPEFLTYFQNEAQLDKSGLPSDRFFAERPEGSVSTLKIQRTQQEDSAVYLCASIDGGTLPRNEQFFGPGTRLTVL.